The 31 T cell receptor beta chains in this list originate from one sample, sequenced in a study of CD8 T cells in Susac syndrome. An amount of RNA that ranged from about 0.45 to 1 ug was reverse transcribed with random hexamers. From the immunoSEQ multiplex PCR reads, TCRdb called clonotypes with MiXCR, one entry per CDR3 protein. The table records 150,000 to 200,000 distinct CDR3 sequences, roughly 94% of them present only once. The specimen sequenced was CD4+ T cells from PBMCs. The receptor set was obtained from a human donor with Susac syndrome.

This chain connects TRBV20-1 to TRBJ2-7; 8 bases match TRBD1. This CDR3 has 15 residues. The junction had 13 bases not matched to a gene; V was cut back by 6 bases and J by 3 bases. Germline V gene sequence: CDR1 DFQATT, CDR2 SNEGSKA (reference sequence). The CDR3, as DNA: TGCAGTGCCACTTCAGGGGGCTTCGGGAACTACGAGCAGTACTTC. Its translation: CSATSGGFGNYEQYF.

The chain is built from TRBV6-5 and TRBJ1-1; D may be TRBD1 (6 bases). The CDR3 is 14 residues long. CDR1 MNHEY and CDR2 SVGAGI come from the germline V gene. Trimming left V 4 bases short and J 5 bases short, with 14 bases between. The CDR3 region has the DNA TGTGCCAGCAGTTGGGGGCGGGTTGGAACTGAAGCTTTCTTT. Amino acids: CASSWGRVGTEAFF.

The rearrangement joins TRBV19 to TRBJ1-1, with 9 bases that match TRBD1. Per the germline V gene, CDR1 is LNHDA and CDR2 is SQIVND (reference sequence). The J segment lost 1 base and the V segment lost 5 bases, leaving 8 bases of the junction unmatched. The CDR3 runs 16 residues. CDR3 nucleotides: TGTGCCAGTAGTCCCCCGGGACAGGGAACGAACACTGAAGCTTTCTTT. As protein: CASSPPGQGTNTEAFF.

This sequence joins TRBV20-1 and TRBJ2-5; D is unclear. This CDR3 spans 13 amino acids. V was clipped by 0 bases and J by 5 bases, with 10 bases between them. Germline V gene sequence: CDR1 DFQATT, CDR2 SNEGSKA (reference sequence). CDR3 bases: TGCAGTGCTAGAGACCGAACAAAGGAGACCCAGTACTTC. Encoded protein: CSARDRTKETQYF.

This clonotype showed up just a few times. The V call is TRBV5-1, the J call TRBJ2-3, with D hard to call. Per germline, CDR1 SGHRS and CDR2 YFSETQ. There are 13 residues in the CDR3. The V gene lost 4 bases and the J gene lost 2 bases, with 8 bases spanning the gap. The DNA for the CDR3 is TGCGCCAGCAGCCTCCTAGTCACAGATACGCAGTATTTT. Translated: CASSLLVTDTQYF. Full variable domain (remainder filled in from reference TRBV5-1 and TRBJ2-3): KAGVTQTPRYLIKTRGQQVTLSCSPISGHRSVSWYQQTPGQGLQFLFEYFSETQRNKGNFPGRFSGRQFSNSRSEMNVSTLELGDSALYLCASSLLVTDTQYFGPGTRLTVL.

The chain couples TRBV30 to TRBJ2-7, with no clear D. Trimming removed 7 bases at V and 0 bases at J, with 13 bases between. The germline gives CDR1 GTSNPN, CDR2 SVGIG (reference sequence). This CDR3 has 13 residues. CDR3 in amino acids: CALAPESSYEQYF. The CDR3 DNA sequence: TGTGCCTTGGCTCCAGAGAGCTCCTACGAGCAGTACTTC.

This chain connects TRBV10-1 to TRBJ2-5; TRBD1 matches at 7 bases. The junction had 4 bases not matched to a gene; V was cut back by 2 bases and J by 4 bases. The CDR3 totals 14 residues. Germline loops: CDR1 WNHNN, CDR2 SYGVQD (reference sequence). DNA for the CDR3: TGCGCCAGCAGTGAGAACAGGGGACGAGAGACCCAGTACTTC. Protein product: CASSENRGRETQYF.

The V and J genes are TRBV20-1 and TRBJ2-1, with D possibly matching TRBD2 (5 bases). The CDR3 is 14 residues long. Germline V CDR1 and CDR2: DFQATT, SNEGSKA (reference sequence). Trimming took off 6 bases at V and 4 bases at J, with 16 bases between the two ends. CDR3 residues: CSALRGSVYNEQFF. In DNA form, the CDR3 reads TGCAGTGCCCTACGAGGGAGCGTTTACAATGAGCAGTTCTTC.

This chain links TRBV20-1 with TRBJ2-1; a weak D match, TRBD2 (6 bases). The length of the CDR3 is 16 residues. Germline V CDR1 and CDR2: DFQATT, SNEGSKA (reference sequence). Trimming removed 0 bases from V and 5 bases from J, with 17 bases in between. The CDR3 sequence is CSARDPRASAHNEQFF. CDR3 in DNA: TGCAGTGCTAGAGACCCTCGTGCTAGCGCGCACAATGAGCAGTTCTTC.

V gene TRBV7-9 combines with J gene TRBJ2-7; D assignment may be TRBD1 or TRBD2 (5 bases each). V dropped 4 bases and J dropped 6 bases, with 10 bases sitting between them. This CDR3 contains 12 residues. Germline V CDR1 and CDR2: SEHNR, FQNEAQ (reference sequence). The CDR3 is CASSSPRGEQYF. CDR3 coding DNA: TGTGCCAGCAGCTCCCCGAGGGGCGAGCAGTACTTC.

V is TRBV29-1 and J is TRBJ2-5; maybe TRBD2 (5 bases). Germline V gene lookup returns CDR1 SQVTM and CDR2 ANQGSEA. V gave up 4 bases and J gave up 5 bases, with 17 bases separating them. The CDR3 is 14 amino acids. CDR3 residues: CSVGGRTFSETQYF. Here the CDR3 DNA reads TGCAGCGTTGGAGGGAGAACTTTTTCGGAGACCCAGTACTTC.

V is TRBV7-2 and J is TRBJ2-5; TRBD2 agrees at 8 bases. The germline V gene has CDR1 SGHTA and CDR2 FQGNSA. The CDR3 runs 16 residues. With V trimmed by 5 bases and J by 5 bases, 13 bases remained unmatched. CDR3 sequence (DNA): TGTGCCAGCAGCCCCATCTCTTCGCGGGAGGCGGAGACCCAGTACTTC. It encodes CASSPISSREAETQYF.

The chain couples TRBV4-1 to TRBJ1-2; D not resolved. The V and J ends lost 2 bases and 0 bases respectively, with 13 bases between them. The CDR3 is 16 residues long. Looked up from germline, CDR1 is MGHRA and CDR2 is YSYEKL. CDR3 region: CASSQPAGGANYGYTF. The DNA of the CDR3 is TGCGCCAGCAGCCAACCTGCTGGTGGGGCTAACTATGGCTACACCTTC.

J is TRBJ2-5 and V is TRBV11-1; TRBD1 aligns across 7 bases. Germline V CDR1 and CDR2: SGHAT, FQDESV (reference sequence). V shed 3 bases, J shed 2 bases, and the junction held 3 bases outside the gene matches. CDR3 length: 14 residues. The CDR3 DNA follows: TGTGCCAGCAGCTTCTCGACAGGGCAAGAGACCCAGTACTTC. Its protein is CASSFSTGQETQYF.

The sample holds one count of this clonotype. This chain joins TRBV20-1 and TRBJ2-4; possibly TRBD2 for D (6 bases). The CDR3 contains 14 residues. Germline lookup yields CDR1 DFQATT and CDR2 SNEGSKA (reference sequence). The V end lost 5 bases, the J end lost 2 bases, and 13 bases lay between the germline ends. In DNA, the CDR3 is TGCAGTGCTGACTCGGGACTTCCCAAAAACATTCAGTACTTC. It yields the protein CSADSGLPKNIQYF.

The chain combines TRBV2 with TRBJ2-3; 7 bases line up with TRBD1. V shed 1 base and J 1 base; nucleotides not matched to a gene: 2. CDR1 is SNHLY and CDR2 is FYNNEI in the germline V gene. CDR3 length: 15 residues. DNA of the CDR3: TGTGCCAGCAGTGAAGGAGGGGGCGGCACAGATACGCAGTATTTT. Amino acids: CASSEGGGGTDTQYF. Supplemented by reference TRBV2 and TRBJ2-3, the full variable domain reads EPEVTQTPSHQVTQMGQEVILRCVPISNHLYFYWYRQILGQKVEFLVSFYNNEISEKSEIFDDQFSVERPDGSNFTLKIRSTKLEDSAMYFCASSEGGGGTDTQYFGPGTRLTVL.

The chain has TRBV13 and TRBJ2-5; D may be TRBD1 or TRBD2 (5 bases each). Germline lookup yields CDR1 PRHDT and CDR2 FYEKMQ (reference sequence). V was shortened by 1 base and J by 7 bases, with 10 bases between the two germline ends. There are 13 residues in the CDR3. CDR3 DNA sequence: TGTGCCAGCAGCTTAGAACCTGGGGGGACCCAGTACTTC. Residues: CASSLEPGGTQYF.

The chain links TRBV7-9 to TRBJ1-2; possible D gene TRBD1, 5 bases. This CDR3 has 12 amino acids. Germline V lookup: CDR1 SEHNR, CDR2 FQNEAQ (reference sequence). Trimming removed 2 bases at V and 8 bases at J, with 9 bases between. Here the CDR3 reads CASSLWGSGYTF. The CDR3 DNA reads TGTGCCAGCAGCTTATGGGGGTCCGGCTACACCTTC.

This clonotype appeared a single time. The chain carries TRBV11-2 and TRBJ2-5, with D possibly being TRBD2 (6 bases). From germline, CDR1 is SGHAT and CDR2 FQNNGV. This CDR3 has 16 amino acids. V lost 6 bases to trimming and J lost 7 bases, with 24 bases between them. In DNA, the CDR3 is TGTGCCAGCAGGTCCCCCTTTAAGGAGGGGCGGGGGACCCAGTACTTC. This translates into CASRSPFKEGRGTQYF.

CDR3 residues: CASSIRPSGGYEQYF. The CDR3, as DNA: TGTGCCAGTAGTATAAGACCTAGCGGGGGCTACGAGCAGTACTTC. The gene calls are TRBV19 and TRBJ2-7; TRBD2 matches 10 bases. V was clipped by 2 bases and J by 3 bases; unmatched bases: 4. Looked up from germline, CDR1 is LNHDA and CDR2 is SQIVND (reference sequence). The CDR3 has 15 amino acids.

This chain connects TRBV6-2 or TRBV6-3 to TRBJ2-1, with D possibly matching TRBD2 (6 bases). The CDR3 length is 11 residues. The germline V gene has CDR1 MNHEY and CDR2 SVGEGT. Trimming took 10 bases from V and 5 from J, leaving 9 bases between them. In DNA, the CDR3 is TGTGCCACGGGACTTAACAATGAGCAGTTCTTC. Residues: CATGLNNEQFF.

The chain recombines TRBV28 with TRBJ1-1; TRBD1 agrees at 7 bases. This CDR3 has 12 amino acids. Germline CDR1 is MDHEN and CDR2 is SYDVKM. V was clipped by 3 bases and J by 7 bases; unmatched bases: 2. The CDR3 is CASSFGTDEAFF. CDR3 bases: TGTGCCAGCAGTTTCGGGACAGATGAAGCTTTCTTT.

The CDR3 nucleotides are TGCAGCGTTGGGGAGGGGTTGGGACAGCCCCAGCATTTT. Translated: CSVGEGLGQPQHF. This chain links TRBV29-1 with TRBJ1-5; TRBD1 is a possible D gene (5 bases). Trimming shortened V by 4 bases and J by 7 bases, and 14 bases separated the two germline ends. The CDR3 sequence is 13 residues long. From germline, CDR1 is SQVTM and CDR2 ANQGSEA.

The chain has TRBV20-1 and TRBJ2-3, with 10 bases lining up with TRBD1. The germline CDR1 and CDR2 sequences are DFQATT and SNEGSKA (reference sequence). The CDR3 length is 16 residues. V lost 3 bases, J lost 2 bases, and 8 bases stayed unmatched. The CDR3 loop reads CSARRTGGPNTDTQYF. The CDR3 nucleotides are TGCAGTGCTAGGCGGACAGGGGGTCCCAACACAGATACGCAGTATTTT.

CDR3 sequence reads: CASSRKIRTPNQPQHF. The CDR3 DNA is TGTGCCAGCAGTCGTAAGATCCGGACTCCCAATCAGCCCCAGCATTTT. The V call is TRBV12-3 or TRBV12-4, the J call TRBJ1-5; D unclear. The CDR3 sequence is 16 residues long. The ends were cut back, 5 bases at V and 3 bases at J, with 17 bases in the middle.

The V gene is TRBV25-1, the J gene TRBJ2-7, with 7 bases matching TRBD1. This CDR3 spans 14 amino acids. The germline V gene has CDR1 MGHDK and CDR2 SYGVNS. J was trimmed by 5 bases and V by 5 bases; bases with no gene match: 9. CDR3 sequence (DNA): TGTGCCAGCAGTCCTCACAGGGGTGACAACGAGCAGTACTTC. Translation: CASSPHRGDNEQYF.

This chain links TRBV12-3 or TRBV12-4 with TRBJ1-3; D is unclear. This CDR3 has 11 residues. V lost 1 base and J lost 13, with 8 bases in between. CDR3 sequence (DNA): TGTGCCAGCAGTTTAGGGAAGGTGATATATTTT. Residues: CASSLGKVIYF.

The V and J genes are TRBV20-1 and TRBJ1-6; the D gene is possibly TRBD1 (6 bases). V was clipped by 6 bases and J by 10 bases, with 22 bases between them. Germline lookup yields CDR1 DFQATT and CDR2 SNEGSKA (reference sequence). The CDR3 sequence is 15 residues long. CDR3 sequence reads: CSAPEAGGALSPLHF. The CDR3 nucleotides read TGCAGTGCCCCCGAGGCGGGGGGCGCATTATCACCCCTCCACTTT.

The chain employs TRBV6-6 and TRBJ2-2; D is undetermined. The CDR3 totals 14 residues. The germline V and J ends were trimmed by 6 bases and 1 base, with 9 bases remaining between them. Germline V gives CDR1 MNHNY, CDR2 SVGAGI (reference sequence). The CDR3 DNA reads as TGTGCCAGCAGCTCACCAGGGAACACCGGGGAGCTGTTTTTT. This codes for CASSSPGNTGELFF.

This chain links TRBV18 with TRBJ1-4, with a possible D match to TRBD1 (5 bases). Germline lookup yields CDR1 KGHSH and CDR2 LQKENI. The CDR3 extends over 13 amino acids. The V gene lost 4 bases and the J gene lost 5 bases, with 8 bases spanning the gap. In nucleotides, the CDR3 is TGTGCCAGCTCACGCGGGGGGAATGAAAAACTGTTTTTT. Translated: CASSRGGNEKLFF.

The chain links TRBV24-1 to TRBJ2-1; the D gene could be TRBD1 or TRBD2 (5 bases each). The length of the CDR3 is 15 residues. The germline CDR1 and CDR2 sequences are KGHDR and SFDVKD. V lost 8 bases, J lost 7 bases, and 20 bases lay in between. In nucleotides, the CDR3 is TGTGCCACCATGAGTCCGGGACCCCCCCCAAATGAGCAGTTCTTC. Translated, it gives CATMSPGPPPNEQFF.